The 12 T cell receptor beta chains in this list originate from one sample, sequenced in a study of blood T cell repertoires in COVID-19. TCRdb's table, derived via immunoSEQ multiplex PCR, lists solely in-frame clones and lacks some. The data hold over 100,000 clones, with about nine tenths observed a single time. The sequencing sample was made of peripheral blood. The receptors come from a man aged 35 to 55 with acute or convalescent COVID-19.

CDR3 protein: CASSLPGSNYGYTF. CDR3 coding DNA: TGTGCCAGCAGCTTACCTGGTAGTAACTATGGCTACACCTTC. The chain joins TRBV11-1 to TRBJ1-2; no definite D call. The CDR3 runs to 14 residues. In germline, CDR1 is SGHAT, CDR2 FQDESV (reference sequence). Trimming took off 2 bases at V and 1 base at J, with 8 bases between the two ends.

CDR3 nucleotides: TGTGCCTGGAGTGTGACAGGGATGAACACTGAAGCTTTCTTT. Residues: CAWSVTGMNTEAFF. The chain uses TRBV30 and TRBJ1-1; 7 positions agree with TRBD1. CDR3 size: 14 residues. The V and J ends lost 0 bases and 0 bases, in that order; junction bases with no gene match: 1. The germline CDR1 and CDR2 sequences are GTSNPN and SVGIG (reference sequence).

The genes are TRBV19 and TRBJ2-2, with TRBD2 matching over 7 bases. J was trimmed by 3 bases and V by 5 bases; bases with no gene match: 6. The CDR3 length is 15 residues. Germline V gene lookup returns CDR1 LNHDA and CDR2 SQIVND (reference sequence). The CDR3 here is CASSPLGGDTGELFF. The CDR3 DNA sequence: TGTGCCAGTAGTCCTCTTGGGGGGGACACCGGGGAGCTGTTTTTT. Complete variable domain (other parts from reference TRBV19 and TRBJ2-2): DGGITQSPKYLFRKEGQNVTLSCEQNLNHDAMYWYRQDPGQGLRLIYYSQIVNDFQKGDIAEGYSVSREKKESFPLTVTSAQKNPTAFYLCASSPLGGDTGELFFGEGSRLTVL.

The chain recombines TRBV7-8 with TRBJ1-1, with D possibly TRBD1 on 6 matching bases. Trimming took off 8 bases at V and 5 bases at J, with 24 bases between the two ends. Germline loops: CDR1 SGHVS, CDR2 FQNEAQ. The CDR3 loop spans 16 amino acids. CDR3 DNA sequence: TGTGCCAGCTCCAATATAGCGGGGGGCGCAGAGACTGAAGCTTTCTTT. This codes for CASSNIAGGAETEAFF. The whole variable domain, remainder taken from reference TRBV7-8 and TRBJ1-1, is GAGVSQSPRYKVAKRGQDVALRCDPISGHVSLFWYQQALGQGPEFLTYFQNEAQLDKSGLPSDRFFAERPEGSVSTLKIQRTQQEDSAVYLCASSNIAGGAETEAFFGQGTRLTVV.

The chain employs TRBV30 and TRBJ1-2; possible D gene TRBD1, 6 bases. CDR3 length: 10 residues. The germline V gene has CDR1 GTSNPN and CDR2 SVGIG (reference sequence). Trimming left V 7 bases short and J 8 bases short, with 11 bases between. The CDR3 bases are TGTGCCTCTTACAGGGCCGGCTACACCTTC. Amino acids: CASYRAGYTF. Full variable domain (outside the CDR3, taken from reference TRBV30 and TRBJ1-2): SQTIHQWPATLVQPVGSPLSLECTVEGTSNPNLYWYRQAAGRGLQLLFYSVGIGQISSEVPQNLSASRPQDRQFILSSKKLLLSDSGFYLCASYRAGYTFGSGTRLTVV.

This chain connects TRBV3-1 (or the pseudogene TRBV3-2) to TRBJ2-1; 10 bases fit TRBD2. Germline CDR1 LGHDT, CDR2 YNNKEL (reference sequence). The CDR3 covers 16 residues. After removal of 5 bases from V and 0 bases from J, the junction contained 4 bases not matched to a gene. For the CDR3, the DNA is TGTGCCAGCAGCAACGGACTAGCGGTCTCCTACAATGAGCAGTTCTTC. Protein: CASSNGLAVSYNEQFF.

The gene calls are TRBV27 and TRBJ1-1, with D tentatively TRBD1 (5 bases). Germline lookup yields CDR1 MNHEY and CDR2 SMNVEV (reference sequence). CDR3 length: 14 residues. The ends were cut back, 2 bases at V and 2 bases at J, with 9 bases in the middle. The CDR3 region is CASSLGGVNTEAFF. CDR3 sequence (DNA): TGTGCCAGCAGTTTAGGAGGGGTAAACACTGAAGCTTTCTTT.

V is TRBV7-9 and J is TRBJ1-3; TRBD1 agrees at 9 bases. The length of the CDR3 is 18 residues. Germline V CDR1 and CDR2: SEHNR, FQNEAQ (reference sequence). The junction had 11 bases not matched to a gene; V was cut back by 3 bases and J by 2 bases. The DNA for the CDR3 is TGTGCCAGCAGCTTGACAGGGGGTACGTTTGTGCCTGGAAACACCATATATTTT. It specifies CASSLTGGTFVPGNTIYF.

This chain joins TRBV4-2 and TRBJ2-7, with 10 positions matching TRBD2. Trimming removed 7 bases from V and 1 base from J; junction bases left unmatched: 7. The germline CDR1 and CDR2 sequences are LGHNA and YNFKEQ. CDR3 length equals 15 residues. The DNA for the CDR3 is TGTGCCAGCAAACAGGGACTAGCGCCTTCCTACGAGCAGTACTTC. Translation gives CASKQGLAPSYEQYF.

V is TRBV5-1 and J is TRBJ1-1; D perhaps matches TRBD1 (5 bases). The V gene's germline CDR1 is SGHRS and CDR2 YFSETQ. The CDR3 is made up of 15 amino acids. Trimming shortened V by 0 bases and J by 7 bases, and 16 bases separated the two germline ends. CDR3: CASSLEPGKGLEAFF. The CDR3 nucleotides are TGCGCCAGCAGCTTGGAACCAGGGAAAGGGCTTGAAGCTTTCTTT.

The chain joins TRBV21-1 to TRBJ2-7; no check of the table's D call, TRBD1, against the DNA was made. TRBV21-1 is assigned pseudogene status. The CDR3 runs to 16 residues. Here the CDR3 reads CASSKEGQGFSYEQYF. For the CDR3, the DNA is TGTGCCAGCAGCAAAGAAGGTCAGGGATTCTCCTACGAGCAGTACTTC.

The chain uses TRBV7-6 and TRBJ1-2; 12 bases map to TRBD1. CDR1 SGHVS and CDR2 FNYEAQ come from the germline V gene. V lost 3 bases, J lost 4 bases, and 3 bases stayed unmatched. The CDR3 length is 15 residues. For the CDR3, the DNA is TGTGCCAGCAGCTTCGGGACAGGGGGCGGCTATGGCTACACCTTC. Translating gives CASSFGTGGGYGYTF.